This entry describes one T cell receptor beta chain. Its target is unknown. Germline V gene data show CDR1 as MNHEY and CDR2 as SVGAGI. V lost 2 bases and J lost 5; bases outside the gene matches: 10. The CDR3 runs 17 residues. These data belong to a study of response to subunit inactivated influenza vaccine. Study outcomes and limitations: Authors suggested each seasonal flu vaccination may recruit only limited numbers of new T cells.

One entry per CDR3 protein results from TCRdb running MiXCR on the RT-PCR reads. The sample carries some 550,000 distinct CDR3 sequences, around 25% recorded once. The same data also contributed to another study, on T cells expressing NK-cell markers. That work adds: Generation of TCR beta cDNA was performed by 5'RACE template switching incorporating UMIs. The authors applied an anti-gamma-delta TCR antibody in several experiments, and it restricted sorting to alpha-beta TCR T cells. The study found dominant NKG2C+ clonotypes at about 1.0-8% of CD8+ T cells in about six donors. In a handful of donors, these clonotypes also led the CD3+CD56-NKG2C+ fraction.

The receptor was isolated from a man aged 50 or older who received an inactivated influenza vaccine. Sequenced here: CD4+ T cells sorted from PBMCs, sampled roughly 13 days after vaccination. The rearrangement uses TRBV6-5 and TRBJ2-1, with 9 bases lining up with TRBD1. The DNA of the CDR3 is TGTGCCAGCAGTTACATAGTCGGGACAGGGTCCGACAATGAGCAGTTCTTC. Translation gives CASSYIVGTGSDNEQFF.